These 27 T cell receptor beta chains share one sample of origin, sequenced in a study of shared clonotypes between healthy human individuals. Method: immunoSEQ multiplex PCR; TCRdb's copy keeps in-frame clones and lacks some. The table has 950,000 to 1,300,000 clones, around four fifths seen once. Sample: memory CD4+ T cells sorted from blood. Subset here: CD45RA-negative fraction. The receptors come from a young man in good health.

The V gene is TRBV6-5, the J gene TRBJ2-7, with D possibly being TRBD2 (6 bases). Germline V gene lookup returns CDR1 MNHEY and CDR2 SVGAGI. The CDR3 sequence is 14 residues long. Trimming removed 3 bases at V and 1 base at J, with 10 bases between. CDR3 nucleotides: TGTGCCAGCAGTTATGGGGGGAATTCCTACGAGCAGTACTTC. Translated, it gives CASSYGGNSYEQYF.

The gene calls are TRBV7-9 and TRBJ2-7; D could derive from TRBD1 or TRBD2 (5 bases each). Germline lookup yields CDR1 SEHNR and CDR2 FQNEAQ (reference sequence). V lost 1 base, J lost 4 bases, and 14 bases lay in between. The CDR3 is 15 residues long. The CDR3 region has the DNA TGTGCCAGCAGCTTAGGGGGGTGGGAACTTTACGAGCAGTACTTC. Amino acids: CASSLGGWELYEQYF.

This chain links TRBV19 with TRBJ1-5; D may be TRBD1 (5 bases). CDR3 length: 13 residues. Germline CDR1 LNHDA, CDR2 SQIVND (reference sequence). Trimming removed 6 bases from V and 6 bases from J, with 12 bases in between. CDR3 protein: CASSRGGVQPQHF. The CDR3 DNA reads as TGTGCCAGTAGCCGCGGGGGGGTTCAGCCCCAGCATTTT.

This chain joins TRBV30 and TRBJ2-1; possible D gene TRBD2, 7 bases. This CDR3 spans 11 amino acids. Trimming took 4 bases from V and 15 from J, leaving 16 bases between them. Germline V CDR1 and CDR2: GTSNPN, SVGIG (reference sequence). The CDR3 DNA follows: TGTGCCTGGAACTACAGGGAGGGCGGGTTCTTC. Its translation: CAWNYREGGFF.

CDR3 bases: TGTGCCAGCAGCCTATCTGGGGAGACCCAGTACTTC. This sequence encodes CASSLSGETQYF. The V call is TRBV11-2, the J call TRBJ2-5; D not resolved. Trimming cost V 5 bases and J 5 bases, with 9 bases left between them. CDR3 length equals 12 residues. Germline V CDR1 and CDR2: SGHAT, FQNNGV.

For this clone: The same CDR3 arises from other DNA sequences in this sample as well. The chain recombines TRBV30 with TRBJ1-5, with D perhaps matching TRBD1 (6 bases). CDR1 is GTSNPN and CDR2 is SVGIG in the germline V gene (reference sequence). The CDR3 totals 13 residues. V was shortened by 3 bases and J by 6 bases, with 12 bases between the two germline ends. CDR3 amino acids: CAWSQGSGQPQHF. As DNA, the CDR3 is TGTGCCTGGAGCCAGGGGTCGGGTCAGCCCCAGCATTTT. Full variable domain (rest looked up from reference TRBV30 and TRBJ1-5): SQTIHQWPATLVQPVGSPLSLECTVEGTSNPNLYWYRQAAGRGLQLLFYSVGIGQISSEVPQNLSASRPQDRQFILSSKKLLLSDSGFYLCAWSQGSGQPQHFGDGTRLSIL.

Only a few counts were recorded for this clone. The chain carries TRBV30 and TRBJ1-3; D gene ambiguous. The CDR3 is 13 residues long. With 0 bases removed from V and 2 bases from J, the gap between germline ends came to 5 bases. Per germline, CDR1 GTSNPN and CDR2 SVGIG (reference sequence). CDR3 in amino acids: CAWSVGTGNTIYF. CDR3 DNA sequence: TGTGCCTGGAGTGTGGGGACTGGAAACACCATATATTTT.

This chain uses TRBV29-1 with TRBJ2-7; 11 bases map to TRBD2. Trimming at V came to 6 bases and at J to 6 bases, leaving 7 bases not matched to a gene. The CDR3 is 13 amino acids. CDR1 and CDR2 (germline): SQVTM, ANQGSEA. In DNA form, the CDR3 reads TGCAGCGTCCGAGAGACTAGCGGGGCCGAGCAGTACTTC. It translates to CSVRETSGAEQYF.

This clone was seen a single time. This chain connects TRBV30 to TRBJ1-1; D is perhaps TRBD1 (6 bases). The CDR3 is 12 residues long. Trimming stripped 7 bases from V and 3 bases from J, with 12 bases between. The germline V gene has CDR1 GTSNPN and CDR2 SVGIG (reference sequence). The CDR3 coding sequence is TGTGCCTCAAGGGGGAGAGACACTGAAGCTTTCTTT. Its protein is CASRGRDTEAFF.

The chain carries TRBV6-5 and TRBJ2-3; TRBD2 aligns across 11 bases. CDR1 and CDR2 from the germline V gene are MNHEY and SVGAGI. The CDR3 runs to 14 residues. Trimming took 5 bases from V and 8 from J; bases not matched to a gene: 6. The CDR3 DNA reads as TGTGCCAGCAGTCGTAGCGGGGGGGCTGGTACGCAGTATTTT. Its protein is CASSRSGGAGTQYF.

The chain joins TRBV2 to TRBJ1-6; no definite D call. Per germline, CDR1 SNHLY and CDR2 FYNNEI. The V end lost 10 bases, the J end lost 1 base, and 17 bases lay between the germline ends. This CDR3 comprises 16 residues. CDR3 residues: CAINTAGISYNSPLHF. The CDR3 DNA follows: TGTGCCATCAATACGGCGGGCATATCCTATAATTCACCCCTCCACTTT.

This chain connects TRBV25-1 to TRBJ2-5, with TRBD1 as a possible D gene (5 bases). Germline values: CDR1 MGHDK, CDR2 SYGVNS. CDR3 length: 15 amino acids. V lost 2 bases and J 2 bases, leaving 12 bases between the germline ends. The CDR3: CASSEVMGRQETQYF. The CDR3 nucleotides read TGTGCCAGCAGTGAAGTTATGGGGCGGCAAGAGACCCAGTACTTC.

This clone was seen only a few times. This chain links TRBV4-1 with TRBJ1-6; 9 bases are shared with TRBD1. The germline V gene has CDR1 MGHRA and CDR2 YSYEKL. With 1 base clipped from V and 10 bases from J, the junction kept 8 bases outside the gene matches. This CDR3 region has 16 residues. The DNA for the CDR3 is TGCGCCAGCAGCCAAGTCGGACAGGGGCCCATCTCACCCCTCCACTTT. As protein: CASSQVGQGPISPLHF.

The rearrangement links TRBV30 to TRBJ2-2, with 10 positions matching TRBD2. Trimming at V came to 2 bases and at J to 1 base, leaving 13 bases not matched to a gene. The CDR3 consists of 19 residues. CDR1 and CDR2 from the germline V gene are GTSNPN and SVGIG (reference sequence). CDR3 sequence reads: CAWSRRRRGTSENTGELFF. CDR3 DNA sequence: TGTGCCTGGAGTCGGCGTCGGCGAGGGACTAGCGAGAACACCGGGGAGCTGTTTTTT.

The J gene is TRBJ1-2, the V gene TRBV27, with D possibly TRBD1 on 6 matching bases. Germline loops: CDR1 MNHEY, CDR2 SMNVEV (reference sequence). This CDR3 comprises 14 residues. Trimming cost V 2 bases and J 5 bases, with 12 bases left between them. DNA of the CDR3: TGTGCCAGCAGTTTACAGGGGAAAGGATATGGCTACACCTTC. It encodes CASSLQGKGYGYTF.

This clone appeared once. The J gene is TRBJ1-4, the V gene TRBV6-1; D is uncertain. Germline assignment: CDR1 MNHNS and CDR2 SASEGT. Trimming took 7 bases from V and 3 from J, leaving 9 bases between them. The CDR3 has 13 amino acids. CDR3 bases: TGTGCCAGCAAGCCCCTCTCTAATGAAAAACTGTTTTTT. Its translation is CASKPLSNEKLFF.

The V and J genes are TRBV6-5 and TRBJ2-7; tentative D call: TRBD1 (6 bases). Germline CDR1 reads MNHEY; CDR2 reads SVGAGI. The germline V and J ends were trimmed by 3 bases and 2 bases, with 14 bases remaining between them. This CDR3 is built from 15 residues. DNA of the CDR3: TGTGCCAGCAGTTATTCCGGGACACCAGCCTACGAGCAGTACTTC. It yields the protein CASSYSGTPAYEQYF.

This sequence joins TRBV7-2 and TRBJ2-7; 10 bases line up with TRBD1. J was trimmed by 6 bases and V by 9 bases; bases with no gene match: 11. The CDR3 runs 14 residues. Per germline, CDR1 SGHTA and CDR2 FQGNSA. CDR3 bases: TGTGCCAGTAAAACCGGGACAGGGGTTCTCGAGCAGTACTTC. Protein sequence: CASKTGTGVLEQYF.

A few counts support this clone. The chain links TRBV5-1 to TRBJ1-1; the D gene is possibly TRBD1 (5 bases). The CDR3 runs 14 residues. Germline values: CDR1 SGHRS, CDR2 YFSETQ. V shed 0 bases and J shed 1 base, with 7 bases lying between them. Written as DNA, the CDR3 is TGCGCCAGCAGCTTGGGACAGTCGAACACTGAAGCTTTCTTT. It yields the protein CASSLGQSNTEAFF.

The rearrangement links TRBV19 to TRBJ1-1, with 10 bases that match TRBD1. Germline CDR1 and CDR2: LNHDA and SQIVND (reference sequence). There are 18 residues in the CDR3. V lost 6 bases and J lost 0; bases outside the gene matches: 13. CDR3 residues: CASSPTGGSGMVNTEAFF. CDR3 coding DNA: TGTGCCAGTAGCCCGACAGGGGGCTCTGGAATGGTGAACACTGAAGCTTTCTTT.

J is TRBJ2-2 and V is TRBV7-8; possible D gene TRBD1, 7 bases. V dropped 6 bases and J dropped 4 bases, with 21 bases sitting between them. The CDR3 has 17 residues. Per germline, CDR1 SGHVS and CDR2 FQNEAQ. The CDR3 is CASSTPAQGGATGELFF. In nucleotides, the CDR3 is TGTGCCAGCAGTACCCCAGCCCAGGGGGGCGCCACCGGGGAGCTGTTTTTT.

This clone was found once. The rearrangement links TRBV6-5 to TRBJ1-3, with TRBD1 as a possible D gene (6 bases). This CDR3 contains 13 residues. Germline assignment: CDR1 MNHEY and CDR2 SVGAGI. V was pared by 6 bases and J by 3 bases, with 9 bases between. The CDR3 spells CASSRGHGNTIYF. The CDR3 DNA is TGTGCCAGCAGCAGGGGACATGGAAACACCATATATTTT.

This clone was seen a handful of times. The rearrangement uses TRBV13 and TRBJ2-2; D is undetermined. Germline V gene lookup returns CDR1 PRHDT and CDR2 FYEKMQ (reference sequence). Trimming cost V 3 bases and J 0 bases, with 8 bases left between them. This CDR3 comprises 15 residues. The CDR3 bases are TGTGCCAGCAGCTTCGCGCTAGCGAACACCGGGGAGCTGTTTTTT. This encodes CASSFALANTGELFF. The whole variable domain, remainder taken from reference TRBV13 and TRBJ2-2, is AAGVIQSPRHLIKEKRETATLKCYPIPRHDTVYWYQQGPGQDPQFLISFYEKMQSDKGSIPDRFSAQQFSDYHSELNMSSLELGDSALYFCASSFALANTGELFFGEGSRLTVL.

The chain joins TRBV27 to TRBJ2-6; D uncertain. Looked up from germline, CDR1 is MNHEY and CDR2 is SMNVEV (reference sequence). This CDR3 has 15 residues. V gave up 6 bases and J gave up 3 bases, with 12 bases separating them. The CDR3 coding sequence is TGTGCCAGCAGCCGGTTAACGGTTGGGGCCAACGTCCTGACTTTC. This sequence encodes CASSRLTVGANVLTF.

This clone was observed a handful of times. This chain joins TRBV29-1 and TRBJ1-4; D ambiguous. The germline V gene encodes CDR1 SQVTM and CDR2 ANQGSEA. V dropped 4 bases and J dropped 7 bases, with 10 bases sitting between them. This CDR3 has 12 residues. In nucleotides, the CDR3 is TGCAGCGTTGGCGGATGGGGTGAAAAACTGTTTTTT. Amino acids: CSVGGWGEKLFF.

The chain carries TRBV6-1 and TRBJ2-2, with 7 bases aligning to TRBD2. The trim removed 10 bases at V and 2 bases at J, leaving 7 bases unmatched. Per the germline V gene, CDR1 is MNHNS and CDR2 is SASEGT. This CDR3 comprises 14 residues. The CDR3 nucleotides are TGTGCCACCGGGTCTAGCGGAAACACCGGGGAGCTGTTTTTT. It codes for CATGSSGNTGELFF.

The chain's CDR3 is CAWSAELQGGPSPLHF. The CDR3 coding sequence is TGTGCCTGGAGTGCAGAACTTCAAGGGGGTCCATCACCCCTCCACTTT. The V call is TRBV30, the J call TRBJ1-6; D is perhaps TRBD1 (6 bases). V lost 1 base, J lost 10 bases, and 20 bases lay in between. The CDR3 length is 16 residues. Germline CDR1 and CDR2: GTSNPN and SVGIG (reference sequence). The full variable domain, completed using reference TRBV30 and TRBJ1-6, is SQTIHQWPATLVQPVGSPLSLECTVEGTSNPNLYWYRQAAGRGLQLLFYSVGIGQISSEVPQNLSASRPQDRQFILSSKKLLLSDSGFYLCAWSAELQGGPSPLHFGNGTRLTVT.